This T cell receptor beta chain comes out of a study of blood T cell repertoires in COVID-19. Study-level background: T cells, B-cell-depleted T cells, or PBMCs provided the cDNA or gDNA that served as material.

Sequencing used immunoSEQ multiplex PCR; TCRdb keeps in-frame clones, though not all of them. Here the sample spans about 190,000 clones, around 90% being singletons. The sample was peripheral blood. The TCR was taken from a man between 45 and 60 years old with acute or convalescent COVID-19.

The DNA of the CDR3 is TGTGCCAGCAGTTTCGGGGACTATGGCTACACCTTC. This sequence encodes CASSFGDYGYTF. This sequence joins TRBV12-3 or TRBV12-4 and TRBJ1-2; D is unresolved. The CDR3 consists of 12 residues. V dropped 3 bases and J dropped 3 bases, with 5 bases sitting between them.